This is a list of T cell receptor beta chains from one sample in a study of T cell responses to AZD1222 COVID-19 vaccine. Generated by immunoSEQ multiplex PCR, the TCRdb table keeps only in-frame clones and is missing some. The repertoire holds some 79,000 clones, with around three quarters as singletons. Here the sequenced sample was peripheral blood, taken 28 days after the second AZD1222 dose. These receptors were collected from an adult who received the AZD1222 COVID-19 vaccine. Both conserved end residues are part of each CDR3. D genes are given only for firm matches. The size of a clone is reported for some rows only, either as once, few or many, or as a class for expanded clones.

D gene,J gene,V gene,clone size,CDR3 protein,CDR3 DNA
TRBD2,TRBJ2-1,TRBV5-6,.,CASSLRSLAGAYNEQFF,TGTGCCAGCAGCTTGCGGTCACTAGCGGGGGCCTACAATGAGCAGTTCTTC
TRBD1,TRBJ2-3,TRBV13,.,CASSSGQGPDTQYF,TGTGCCAGCAGCTCAGGACAGGGCCCAGATACGCAGTATTTT
.,TRBJ1-1,TRBV7-9,.,CASSPDITEAFF,TGTGCCAGCAGCCCAGACATAACTGAAGCTTTCTTT
.,TRBJ2-3,TRBV27,.,CASSLERVSTDTQYF,TGTGCCAGCAGTTTAGAAAGGGTTAGCACAGATACGCAGTATTTT
.,TRBJ1-2,TRBV4-1,.,CASSPADEYGYTF,TGCGCCAGCAGCCCAGCCGACGAATATGGCTACACCTTC
.,TRBJ1-4,TRBV3-1/TRBV3-2,.,CASSPTGITNEKLFF,TGTGCCAGCAGCCCTACAGGGATTACTAATGAAAAACTGTTTTTT
.,TRBJ2-6,TRBV5-1,.,CASSFSTGTSGANVLTF,TGCGCCAGCAGCTTTTCAACAGGCACCTCTGGGGCCAACGTCCTGACTTTC
.,TRBJ2-1,TRBV11-2,.,CASSYGTRAYNEQFF,TGTGCCAGCAGTTACGGGACACGAGCCTACAATGAGCAGTTCTTC
.,TRBJ2-5,TRBV11-1,.,CASSLAGNRGTQYF,TGTGCCAGCAGCTTAGCGGGGAATCGGGGGACCCAGTACTTC
TRBD2,TRBJ2-1,TRBV11-2,.,CASSSPSTSGGYNEQFF,TGTGCCAGCAGCTCCCCCTCAACTAGCGGGGGCTACAATGAGCAGTTCTTC
.,TRBJ1-2,TRBV19,.,CASSIGQFYGYTF,TGTGCCAGTAGTATAGGGCAGTTCTATGGCTACACCTTC
TRBD1,TRBJ2-3,TRBV5-1,.,CASHEGETGADTQYF,TGCGCCAGCCACGAGGGGGAGACAGGGGCCGATACGCAGTATTTT
.,TRBJ2-1,TRBV7-3,.,CASSLTSGVVSSRTGEQFF,TGTGCCAGCAGTTTAACATCAGGGGTCGTATCTTCCCGTACCGGTGAGCAGTTCTTC
TRBD1,TRBJ2-3,TRBV5-4,.,CASSLPGQGTDTQYF,TGTGCCAGCAGCTTGCCGGGACAGGGGACAGATACGCAGTATTTT
TRBD1,TRBJ1-4,TRBV11-2,.,CASSFHRGSGEKLFF,TGTGCCAGCAGCTTCCACAGGGGGAGCGGTGAAAAACTGTTTTTT
TRBD1,TRBJ1-1,TRBV19,.,CASRTGLGNTEAFF,TGTGCCAGCAGGACAGGGCTCGGGAACACTGAAGCTTTCTTT
.,TRBJ2-2,TRBV15,once,CATSRDAPGRWARELFF,TGTGCCACCAGCAGAGATGCCCCGGGAAGATGGGCCCGGGAGCTGTTTTTT
TRBD2,TRBJ2-7,TRBV5-4,once,CASSLGTSGGDEQYF,TGTGCCAGCAGCTTGGGGACTAGCGGGGGGGACGAGCAGTACTTC
TRBD1,TRBJ2-2,TRBV5-5,once,CASSSRQGTWELFF,TGTGCCAGCAGCTCTCGACAGGGGACTTGGGAGCTGTTTTTT
TRBD1,TRBJ2-1,TRBV7-9,.,CASSFGTEAFF,TGTGCCAGCAGCTTCGGGACAGAGGCTTTCTTC
.,TRBJ1-6,TRBV9,.,CASSVGDFSSYNSPLHF,TGTGCCAGCAGCGTAGGGGATTTCAGCTCCTATAATTCACCCCTCCACTTT
.,TRBJ1-1,TRBV7-9,.,CASSEFQMNTEAFF,TGTGCCAGCAGCGAATTTCAGATGAACACTGAAGCTTTCTTT
TRBD2,TRBJ2-3,TRBV7-9,.,CASSFSGSPSDTQYF,TGTGCCAGCAGCTTTAGCGGGAGTCCGTCAGATACGCAGTATTTT
.,TRBJ2-5,TRBV18,.,CASSPLESWETQYF,TGTGCCAGCTCTCCACTAGAATCGTGGGAGACCCAGTACTTC
.,TRBJ2-7,TRBV6-5,.,CASQWSLVGAYEQYF,TGTGCCTCACAATGGTCGTTGGTCGGGGCCTACGAGCAGTACTTC
TRBD2,TRBJ2-1,TRBV2,.,CASTMVAGYNEQFF,TGTGCCAGCACTATGGTAGCGGGGTACAATGAGCAGTTCTTC
.,TRBJ2-7,TRBV3-1/TRBV3-2,.,CASSQAGSTYEQYF,TGTGCCAGCAGCCAAGCGGGTAGCACCTACGAGCAGTACTTC
.,TRBJ2-3,TRBV28,.,CASSSFSRAGGSTQYF,TGTGCCAGCAGTTCGTTCTCTAGGGCAGGAGGTTCGACGCAGTATTTT
TRBD2,TRBJ2-5,TRBV20-1,.,CSASDGGLATQETQYF,TGCAGTGCTAGTGATGGGGGACTAGCGACTCAAGAGACCCAGTACTTC
.,TRBJ2-4,TRBV7-2,once,CASSLGAGSEAKNIQYF,TGTGCCAGCAGCTTAGGGGCGGGGTCTGAGGCCAAAAACATTCAGTACTTC
.,TRBJ1-5,TRBV6-1,.,CASSEDRHSNQPQHF,TGTGCCAGCAGTGAAGACAGACATAGCAATCAGCCCCAGCATTTT
TRBD2,TRBJ2-5,TRBV7-7,few,CASSGAGVETQYF,TGTGCCAGTTCGGGAGCGGGGGTAGAGACCCAGTACTTC
TRBD1,TRBJ2-7,TRBV5-1,.,CASSLGQGAPSEQYF,TGCGCCAGCAGCTTGGGTCAGGGGGCGCCTTCCGAGCAGTACTTC
.,TRBJ2-1,TRBV3-1/TRBV3-2,.,CASSQGRTANNEQFF,TGTGCCAGCAGCCAAGGCAGGACAGCGAACAATGAGCAGTTCTTC
.,TRBJ1-1,TRBV30,.,CAWSVLDRNTEAFF,TGTGCCTGGAGTGTACTCGACAGGAACACTGAAGCTTTCTTT
.,TRBJ1-5,TRBV6-5,.,CASKRDYSNQPQHF,TGTGCCAGCAAGCGGGATTATAGCAATCAGCCCCAGCATTTT
TRBD2,TRBJ2-7,TRBV3-1/TRBV3-2,.,CASSPGTIPEQYF,TGTGCCAGCAGCCCTGGGACTATCCCCGAGCAGTACTTC
.,TRBJ2-5,TRBV6-5,once,CASSYGVAVRQETQYF,TGTGCCAGCAGTTACGGAGTAGCGGTACGTCAAGAGACCCAGTACTTC
.,TRBJ2-7,TRBV11-2,.,CASSLDSSYEQYF,TGTGCCAGCAGCTTGGACAGCTCCTACGAGCAGTACTTC
.,TRBJ2-7,TRBV30,.,CAWSVMGALGEQYF,TGTGCCTGGAGTGTAATGGGGGCCCTGGGGGAGCAGTACTTC
.,TRBJ1-1,TRBV28,once,CASSLPHLRGITEAFF,TGTGCCAGCAGTTTACCTCACCTCAGGGGAATCACTGAAGCTTTCTTT
.,TRBJ2-3,TRBV6-6,.,CASSYSYTDTQYF,TGTGCCAGCAGTTACTCCTACACAGATACGCAGTATTTT
TRBD2,TRBJ2-7,TRBV27,.,CASSPGYSGGDEQYF,TGTGCCAGCAGCCCCGGTTACAGCGGGGGTGACGAGCAGTACTTC
TRBD2,TRBJ2-7,TRBV19,few,CATAGGMGEQYF,TGTGCCACGGCGGGAGGGATGGGCGAGCAGTACTTC
.,TRBJ1-4,TRBV7-2,.,CASSPGQGIFEKLFF,TGTGCCAGCAGCCCCGGTCAGGGGATATTTGAAAAACTGTTTTTT
.,TRBJ2-3,TRBV14,.,CASSQEGGYTDTQYF,TGTGCCAGCAGCCAAGAGGGCGGATACACAGATACGCAGTATTTT
.,TRBJ2-1,TRBV15,.,CATSGLRSRDEQFF,TGTGCCACCAGCGGTCTAAGGTCTAGAGATGAGCAGTTCTTC
TRBD2,TRBJ2-7,TRBV7-8,.,CASSLTSGPYEQYF,TGTGCCAGCAGCCTGACTAGCGGACCCTACGAGCAGTACTTC
.,TRBJ1-2,TRBV5-8,.,CASSHIDFRDPTGDYGYTF,TGTGCCAGCAGCCACATAGATTTTCGGGACCCCACCGGGGACTATGGCTACACCTTC
.,TRBJ1-2,TRBV6-2/TRBV6-3,few,CASSPAGANYGYTF,TGTGCCAGCAGTCCCGCGGGTGCGAACTATGGCTACACCTTC